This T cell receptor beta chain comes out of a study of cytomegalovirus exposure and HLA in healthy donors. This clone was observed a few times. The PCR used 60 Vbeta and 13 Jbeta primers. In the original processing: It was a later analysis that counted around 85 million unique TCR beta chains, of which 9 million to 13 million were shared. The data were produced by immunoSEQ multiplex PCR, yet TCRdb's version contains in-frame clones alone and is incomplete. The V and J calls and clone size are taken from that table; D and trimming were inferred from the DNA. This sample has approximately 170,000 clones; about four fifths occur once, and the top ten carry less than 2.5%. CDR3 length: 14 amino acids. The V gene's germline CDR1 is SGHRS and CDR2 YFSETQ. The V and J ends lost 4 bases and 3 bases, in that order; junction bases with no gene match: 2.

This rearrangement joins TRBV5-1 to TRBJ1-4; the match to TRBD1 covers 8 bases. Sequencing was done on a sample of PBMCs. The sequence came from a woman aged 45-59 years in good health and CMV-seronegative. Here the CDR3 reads CASSMGQANEKLFF. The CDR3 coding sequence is TGCGCCAGCAGCATGGGACAGGCTAATGAAAAACTGTTTTTT. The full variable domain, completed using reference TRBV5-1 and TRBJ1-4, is KAGVTQTPRYLIKTRGQQVTLSCSPISGHRSVSWYQQTPGQGLQFLFEYFSETQRNKGNFPGRFSGRQFSNSRSEMNVSTLELGDSALYLCASSMGQANEKLFFGSGTQLSVL.